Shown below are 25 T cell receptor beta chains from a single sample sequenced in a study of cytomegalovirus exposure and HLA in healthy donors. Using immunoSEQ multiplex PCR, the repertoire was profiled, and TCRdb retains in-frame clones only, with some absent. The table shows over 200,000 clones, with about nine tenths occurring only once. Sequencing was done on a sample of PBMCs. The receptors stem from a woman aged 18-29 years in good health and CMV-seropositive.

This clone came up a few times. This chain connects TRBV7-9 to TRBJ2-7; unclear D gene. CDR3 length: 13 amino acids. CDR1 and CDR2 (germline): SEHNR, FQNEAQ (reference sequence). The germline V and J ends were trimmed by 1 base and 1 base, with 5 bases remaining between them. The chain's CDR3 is CASSLGVSYEQYF. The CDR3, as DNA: TGTGCCAGCAGCTTAGGTGTATCCTACGAGCAGTACTTC. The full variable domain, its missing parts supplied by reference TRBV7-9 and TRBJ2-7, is DTGVSQNPRHKITKRGQNVTFRCDPISEHNRLYWYRQTLGQGPEFLTYFQNEAQLEKSRLLSDRFSAERPKGSFSTLEIQRTEQGDSAMYLCASSLGVSYEQYFGPGTRLTVT.

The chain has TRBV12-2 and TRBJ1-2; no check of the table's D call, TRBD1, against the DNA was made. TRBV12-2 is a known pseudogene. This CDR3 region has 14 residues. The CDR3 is CASPSGTGDYGYTF. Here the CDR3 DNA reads TGTGCAAGTCCCTCGGGGACAGGGGACTATGGCTACACCTTC.

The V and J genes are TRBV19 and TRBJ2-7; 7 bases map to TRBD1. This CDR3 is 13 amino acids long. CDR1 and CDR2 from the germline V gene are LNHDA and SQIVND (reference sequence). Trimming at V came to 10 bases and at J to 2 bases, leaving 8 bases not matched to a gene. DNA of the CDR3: TGTGCCACGGCCCCCGGGACAGCCTACGAGCAGTACTTC. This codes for CATAPGTAYEQYF.

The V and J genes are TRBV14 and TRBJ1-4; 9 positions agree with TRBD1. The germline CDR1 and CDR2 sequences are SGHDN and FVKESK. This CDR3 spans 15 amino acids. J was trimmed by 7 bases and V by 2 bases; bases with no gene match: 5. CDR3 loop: CASSQTGTGREKLFF. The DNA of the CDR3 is TGTGCCAGCAGCCAAACCGGGACAGGGCGTGAAAAACTGTTTTTT.

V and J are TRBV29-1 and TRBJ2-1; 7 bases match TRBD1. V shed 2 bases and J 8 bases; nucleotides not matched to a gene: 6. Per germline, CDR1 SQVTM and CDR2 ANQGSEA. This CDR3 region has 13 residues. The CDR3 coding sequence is TGCAGCGTTGAAACGACAGGGCCGGATGAGCAGTTCTTC. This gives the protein CSVETTGPDEQFF.

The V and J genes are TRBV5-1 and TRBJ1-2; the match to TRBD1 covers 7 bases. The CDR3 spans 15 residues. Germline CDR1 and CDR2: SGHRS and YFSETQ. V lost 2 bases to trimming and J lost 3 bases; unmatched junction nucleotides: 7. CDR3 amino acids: CASSFERTGYYGYTF. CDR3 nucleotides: TGCGCCAGCAGCTTCGAAAGGACAGGCTACTATGGCTACACCTTC.

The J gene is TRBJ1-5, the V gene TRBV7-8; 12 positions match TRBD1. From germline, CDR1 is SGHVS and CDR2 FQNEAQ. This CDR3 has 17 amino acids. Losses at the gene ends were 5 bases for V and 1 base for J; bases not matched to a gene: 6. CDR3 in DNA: TGTGCCAGCAGCGACGCCGGGACAGGGGGCAGCAATCAGCCCCAGCATTTT. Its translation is CASSDAGTGGSNQPQHF.

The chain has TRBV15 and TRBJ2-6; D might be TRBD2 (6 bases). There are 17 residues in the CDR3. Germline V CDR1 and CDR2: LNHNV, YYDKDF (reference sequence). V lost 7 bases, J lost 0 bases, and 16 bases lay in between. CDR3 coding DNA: TGTGCCACCATGTCGGAGGGTACCATCTCTGGGGCCAACGTCCTGACTTTC. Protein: CATMSEGTISGANVLTF.

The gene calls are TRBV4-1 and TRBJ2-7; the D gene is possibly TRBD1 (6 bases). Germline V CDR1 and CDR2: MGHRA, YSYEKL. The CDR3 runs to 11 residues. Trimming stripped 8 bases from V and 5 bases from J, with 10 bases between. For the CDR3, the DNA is TGCGCCAGCGGGACAAGGAACGAGCAGTACTTC. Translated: CASGTRNEQYF.

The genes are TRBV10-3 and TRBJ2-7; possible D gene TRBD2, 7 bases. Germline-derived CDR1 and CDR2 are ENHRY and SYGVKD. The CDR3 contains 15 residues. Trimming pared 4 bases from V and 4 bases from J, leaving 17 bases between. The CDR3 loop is CAISVAGGANYEQYF. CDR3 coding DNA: TGTGCCATCAGTGTTGCTGGGGGGGCGAATTACGAGCAGTACTTC.

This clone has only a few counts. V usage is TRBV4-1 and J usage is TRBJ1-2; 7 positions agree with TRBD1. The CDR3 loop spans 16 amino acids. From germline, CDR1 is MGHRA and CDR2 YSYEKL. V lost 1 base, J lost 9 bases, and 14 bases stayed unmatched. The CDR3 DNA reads TGCGCCAGCAGCCAAGTTGGACAGGCGATATCCATCCGCTACACCTTC. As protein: CASSQVGQAISIRYTF.

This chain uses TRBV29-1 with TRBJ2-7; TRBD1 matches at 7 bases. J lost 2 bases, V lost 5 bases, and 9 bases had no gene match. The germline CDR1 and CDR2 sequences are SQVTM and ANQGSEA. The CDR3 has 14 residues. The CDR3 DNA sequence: TGCAGCGTTCGATTGGACAGGAGTCCCTACGAGCAGTACTTC. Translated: CSVRLDRSPYEQYF.

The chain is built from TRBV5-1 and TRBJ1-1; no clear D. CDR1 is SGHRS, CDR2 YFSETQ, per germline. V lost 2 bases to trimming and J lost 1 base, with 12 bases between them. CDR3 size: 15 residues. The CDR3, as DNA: TGCGCCAGCAGCTTCAAGTTGGGAGCGAACACTGAAGCTTTCTTT. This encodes CASSFKLGANTEAFF.

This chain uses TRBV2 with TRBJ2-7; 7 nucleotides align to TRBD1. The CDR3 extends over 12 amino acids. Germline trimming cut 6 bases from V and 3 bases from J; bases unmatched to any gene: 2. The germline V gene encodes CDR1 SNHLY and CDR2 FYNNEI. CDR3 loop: CASRGDSYEQYF. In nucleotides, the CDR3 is TGTGCCAGCAGAGGGGACAGCTACGAGCAGTACTTC.

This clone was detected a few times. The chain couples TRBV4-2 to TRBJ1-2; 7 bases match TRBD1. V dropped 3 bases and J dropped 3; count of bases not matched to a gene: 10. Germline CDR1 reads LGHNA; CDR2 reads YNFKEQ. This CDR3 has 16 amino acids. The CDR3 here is CASSQEQGSVDYGYTF. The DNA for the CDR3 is TGTGCCAGCAGCCAGGAACAGGGGTCCGTTGACTATGGCTACACCTTC.

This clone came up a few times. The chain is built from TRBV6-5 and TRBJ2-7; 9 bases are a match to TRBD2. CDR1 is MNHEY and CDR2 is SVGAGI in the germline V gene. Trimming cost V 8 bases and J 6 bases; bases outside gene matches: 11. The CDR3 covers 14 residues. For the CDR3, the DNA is TGTGCCAGCTTACCTTCGGGAGCGGGGGGCGAGCAGTACTTC. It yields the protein CASLPSGAGGEQYF.

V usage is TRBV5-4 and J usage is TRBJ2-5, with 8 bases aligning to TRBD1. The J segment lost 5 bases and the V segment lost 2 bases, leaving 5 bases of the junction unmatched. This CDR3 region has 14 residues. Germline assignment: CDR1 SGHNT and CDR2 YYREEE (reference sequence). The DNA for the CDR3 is TGTGCCAGCAGCTTTCGGACAGGGCGGGAGACCCAGTACTTC. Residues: CASSFRTGRETQYF.

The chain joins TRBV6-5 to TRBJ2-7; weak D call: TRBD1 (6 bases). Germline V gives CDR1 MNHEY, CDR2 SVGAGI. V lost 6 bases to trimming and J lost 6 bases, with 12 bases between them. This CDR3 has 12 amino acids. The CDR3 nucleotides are TGTGCCAGCAGCCCACAGGGTACCGAGCAGTACTTC. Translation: CASSPQGTEQYF.

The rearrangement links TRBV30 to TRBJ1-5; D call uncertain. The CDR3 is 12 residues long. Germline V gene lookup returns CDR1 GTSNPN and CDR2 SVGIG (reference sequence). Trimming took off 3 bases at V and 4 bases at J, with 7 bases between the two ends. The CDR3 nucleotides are TGTGCCTGGAGCCGGTCAAATCAGCCCCAGCATTTT. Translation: CAWSRSNQPQHF.

CDR3 sequence (DNA): TGTGCCTCCAGTGGGGGGGCTTATTACTATGGCTACACCTTC. Its protein product is CASSGGAYYYGYTF. The chain joins TRBV19 to TRBJ1-2; a possible D gene is TRBD1 (6 bases). The CDR3 contains 14 residues. Trimming cost V 11 bases and J 3 bases, with 19 bases left between them. From germline, CDR1 is LNHDA and CDR2 SQIVND (reference sequence).

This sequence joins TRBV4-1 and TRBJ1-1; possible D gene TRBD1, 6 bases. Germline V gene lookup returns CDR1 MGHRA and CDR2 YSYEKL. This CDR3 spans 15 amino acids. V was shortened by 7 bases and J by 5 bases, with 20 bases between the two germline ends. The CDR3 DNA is TGCGCCAGCACCCACTGGGGGGGGGCTGGTACTGAAGCTTTCTTT. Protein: CASTHWGGAGTEAFF.

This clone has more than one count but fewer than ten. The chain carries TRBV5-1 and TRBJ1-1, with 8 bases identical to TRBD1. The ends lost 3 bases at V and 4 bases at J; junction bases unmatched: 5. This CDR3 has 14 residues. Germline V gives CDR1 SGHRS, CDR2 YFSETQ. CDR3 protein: CASSSQGAGTEAFF. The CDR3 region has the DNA TGCGCCAGCAGCTCCCAGGGGGCGGGCACTGAAGCTTTCTTT.

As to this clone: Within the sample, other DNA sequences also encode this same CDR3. CDR3 coding DNA: TGTGCCAGCACACGGGGAGGGCAAGAGACCCAGTACTTC. It is translated as CASTRGGQETQYF. The rearrangement links TRBV2 to TRBJ2-5; TRBD2 agrees at 7 bases. Germline trimming cut 7 bases from V and 2 bases from J; bases unmatched to any gene: 4. The CDR3 has 13 residues. Germline lookup yields CDR1 SNHLY and CDR2 FYNNEI.

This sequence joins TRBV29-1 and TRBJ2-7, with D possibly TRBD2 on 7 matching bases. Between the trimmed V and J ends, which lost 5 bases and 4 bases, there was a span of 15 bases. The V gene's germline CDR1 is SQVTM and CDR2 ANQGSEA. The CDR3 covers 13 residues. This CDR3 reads CSVLGGRKYEQYF. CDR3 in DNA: TGCAGCGTTCTCGGGGGGCGTAAGTACGAGCAGTACTTC.

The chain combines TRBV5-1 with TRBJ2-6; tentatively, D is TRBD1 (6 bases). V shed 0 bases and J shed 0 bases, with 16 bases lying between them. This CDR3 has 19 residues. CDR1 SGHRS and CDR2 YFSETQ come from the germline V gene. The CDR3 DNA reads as TGCGCCAGCAGCTTGGAGATGGCAGGGGCGCTCTCTGGGGCCAACGTCCTGACTTTC. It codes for CASSLEMAGALSGANVLTF.